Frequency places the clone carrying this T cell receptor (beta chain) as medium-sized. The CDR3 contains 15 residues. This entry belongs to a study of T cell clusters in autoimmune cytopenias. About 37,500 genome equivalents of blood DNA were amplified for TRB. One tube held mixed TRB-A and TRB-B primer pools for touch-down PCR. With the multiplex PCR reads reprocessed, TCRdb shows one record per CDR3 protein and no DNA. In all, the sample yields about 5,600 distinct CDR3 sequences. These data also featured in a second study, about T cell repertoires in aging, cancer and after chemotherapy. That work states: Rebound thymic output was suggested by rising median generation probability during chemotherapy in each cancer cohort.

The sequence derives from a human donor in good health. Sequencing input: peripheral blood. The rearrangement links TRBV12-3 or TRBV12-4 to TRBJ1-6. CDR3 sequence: CASSPSWSYNSPLHF.